This entry features one TCR beta chain sequence. What it recognizes is unknown. The repertoire was sequenced with immunoSEQ multiplex PCR; TCRdb's copy has only in-frame clones and lacks some. This sample has approximately 82,000 clones, with roughly 85% found just once. The entry originates in a study of a mutant IDH1 vaccine in newly diagnosed glioma. Study in general: Patients received eight vaccinations in weeks 1, 3, 5, 7, 11, 15, 19, 23. Vaccine administration was initiated 4-6 weeks following radiotherapy alone, or with temozolomide cycles. The treated group averaged about 44 years old and was about 60% male, about 38% female.

CDR1 and CDR2 from the germline V gene are GTSNPN and SVGIG (reference sequence). V was clipped by 3 bases and J by 11 bases, with 22 bases between them. This CDR3 contains 14 residues. Study conclusions and caveats: With respect to changes in top peripheral T cell clonotypes, pseudoprogression seemed unrelated.

Specified time point: week 23, last vaccination. All doses held 300 ug of mutant IDH1 20-mer peptide, with topical imiquimod. The receptor was derived from a young man with glioma. Some clones in this sample may be carry-over from other donors' samples. The sequencing here drew on PBMCs, taken from a glioma patient whose treatment included an IDH1 peptide vaccine. The chain combines TRBV30 with TRBJ2-5; D might be TRBD2 (5 bases). The CDR3 DNA follows: TGTGCCTGGAGAACCCCGGGATTTCTATCCAAGCAGTACTTC. Its translation is CAWRTPGFLSKQYF.